This TCR beta chain stems from a study of regulatory T cells in long-lasting Graves disease. HTBI primers from iRepertoire and Arm-PCR of CDR3 regions yielded the TCR beta libraries. MiXCR, applied by TCRdb to the multiplex PCR reads, yields one record per CDR3 protein. The sample holds under 250,000 distinct CDR3 sequences, roughly 19% seen once. Specified time point: newly diagnosed GD, antithyroid drugs for less than 3 months. The authors made the TCR library using RNA they extracted from PBMCs. Study observations and caveats: Favored usage of TRBV28, TRBJ1-2 and TRBJ2-5 was recorded in persistent disease.

This clonotype was observed many times. Its antigen is not known. This CDR3 contains 16 residues. Trimming shortened V by 1 base and J by 0 bases, and 10 bases separated the two germline ends. Germline CDR1 is MGHRA and CDR2 is YSYEKL. In addition, the sample was reused for a study of T cells in Graves' hyperthyroidism and ophthalmopathy. As reported in that work: Most thyroid-expanded clonotypes above 0.001 were also found in blood.

The specimen was peripheral blood mononuclear cells (PBMCs), collected at new diagnosis, from a patient treated with antithyroid drugs. The chain carries TRBV4-1 and TRBJ2-1; possible D gene TRBD1, 5 bases. The clonotype was recovered from a woman between 25 and 40 years old with Graves disease. This CDR3 is CASSQGQSNSYNEQFF. The CDR3, as DNA: TGCGCCAGCAGCCAAGGACAGAGCAACTCCTACAATGAGCAGTTCTTC.